One sample yielded the 17 T cell receptor beta chains listed below, sequenced in a study of T cells in localized non-small cell lung cancer. Sequenced by immunoSEQ multiplex PCR; TCRdb stores in-frame clones only, minus some. The table records tens of thousands of clones, roughly 90% of them present only once. The starting material was PBMCs, obtained before any cancer treatment. The receptors here all came from a woman aged 35-75 years with stage II lung adenocarcinoma.

This clone was seen only once. The rearrangement joins TRBV28 to TRBJ1-2; D not resolved. Germline-derived CDR1 and CDR2 are MDHEN and SYDVKM. Trimming cost V 3 bases and J 5 bases, with 10 bases left between them. The CDR3 is 13 amino acids. The CDR3 nucleotides read TGTGCCAGCAGTTTGGGCAGCTATTATGGCTACACCTTC. Translating it yields CASSLGSYYGYTF.

This rearrangement joins TRBV11-2 to TRBJ1-2; D gene unclear. V was shortened by 1 base and J by 2 bases, with 11 bases between the two germline ends. The CDR3 is 15 amino acids. From germline, CDR1 is SGHAT and CDR2 FQNNGV. This CDR3 is CASSLARTGNYGYTF. The CDR3 DNA follows: TGTGCCAGCAGCTTAGCCCGGACGGGCAACTATGGCTACACCTTC.

V usage is TRBV10-1 and J usage is TRBJ2-6; D call uncertain. The germline V gene has CDR1 WNHNN and CDR2 SYGVQD (reference sequence). V was shortened by 3 bases and J by 2 bases, with 2 bases between the two germline ends. This CDR3 comprises 13 residues. In nucleotides, the CDR3 is TGCGCCAGCAGTGACCCTGGGGCCAACGTCCTGACTTTC. It is translated as CASSDPGANVLTF.

V usage is TRBV7-7 and J usage is TRBJ2-7, with D possibly matching TRBD1 (5 bases). The CDR3 covers 13 residues. Trimming stripped 4 bases from V and 1 base from J, with 8 bases between. Per germline, CDR1 SSHAT and CDR2 FNYEAQ (reference sequence). The chain's CDR3 is CASSYKGSYEQYF. The CDR3 bases are TGTGCCAGCAGCTACAAGGGGTCCTACGAGCAGTACTTC.

The V and J genes are TRBV6-5 and TRBJ1-2; D gene unclear. V was clipped by 6 bases and J by 8 bases, with 19 bases between them. The V gene's germline CDR1 is MNHEY and CDR2 SVGAGI. The CDR3 is 14 residues long. CDR3 sequence (DNA): TGTGCCAGCAGCTTTGGACGAGGTGTAGAGGGCTACACCTTC. Translating it yields CASSFGRGVEGYTF.

J is TRBJ1-3 and V is TRBV10-1; no definite D call. This CDR3 region has 13 residues. The germline CDR1 and CDR2 sequences are WNHNN and SYGVQD (reference sequence). The CDR3, as DNA: TGCGCTAACTCGGAGGGATCTGGAAACACCATATATTTT. This codes for CANSEGSGNTIYF.

The rearrangement joins TRBV5-1 to TRBJ2-7; D remains unclear. The CDR3 loop spans 16 amino acids. Trimming stripped 3 bases from V and 0 bases from J, with 16 bases between. CDR1 is SGHRS, CDR2 YFSETQ, per germline. The CDR3 sequence: CASSSGRQASSYEQYF. CDR3 DNA sequence: TGCGCCAGCAGCTCTGGTCGGCAGGCTAGCTCCTACGAGCAGTACTTC.

The chain uses TRBV6-5 and TRBJ1-1; D gene unclear. Germline V lookup: CDR1 MNHEY, CDR2 SVGAGI. This CDR3 has 12 residues. Trimming took 8 bases from V and 4 from J, leaving 11 bases between them. CDR3 residues: CASSRPGTEAFF. The CDR3 coding sequence is TGTGCCAGCTCTAGGCCGGGCACTGAAGCTTTCTTT.

In nucleotides, the CDR3 is TGTGCTAGTGGCCCAGGGGGCTACGAGCAGTACTTC. This codes for CASGPGGYEQYF. The rearrangement links TRBV12-5 to TRBJ2-7, with 7 bases aligning to TRBD1. The CDR3 consists of 12 residues. Germline CDR1 is LGHNT and CDR2 is FRNRAP. V lost 6 bases and J lost 3; bases outside the gene matches: 2.

The chain couples TRBV28 to TRBJ1-4; tentatively, D is TRBD1 (5 bases). Trimming took off 6 bases at V and 8 bases at J, with 19 bases between the two ends. Germline V gene data show CDR1 as MDHEN and CDR2 as SYDVKM. This CDR3 is 15 amino acids long. This chain's CDR3 is CASRLRDSPYEKLFF. DNA of the CDR3: TGTGCCAGCAGACTTAGGGACTCCCCCTACGAAAAACTGTTTTTT.

The J gene is TRBJ2-7, the V gene TRBV7-9; D perhaps matches TRBD2 (5 bases). The CDR3 is 15 amino acids. V shed 5 bases and J shed 5 bases, with 19 bases lying between them. Germline values: CDR1 SEHNR, CDR2 FQNEAQ (reference sequence). The CDR3 DNA sequence: TGTGCCAGCAGCCCTAGCAGCGACCCCTGGAACGAGCAGTACTTC. Protein product: CASSPSSDPWNEQYF.

The chain joins TRBV5-1 to TRBJ2-3, with 10 nucleotides matching TRBD1. CDR3 length equals 14 residues. Trimming removed 4 bases from V and 5 bases from J; junction bases left unmatched: 4. In germline, CDR1 is SGHRS, CDR2 YFSETQ. CDR3 residues: CASSLTGGIDTQYF. CDR3 nucleotides: TGCGCCAGCAGCCTGACAGGGGGCATAGATACGCAGTATTTT.

The chain joins TRBV18 to TRBJ2-2, with D unresolved. The CDR3 extends over 12 amino acids. The V gene's germline CDR1 is KGHSH and CDR2 LQKENI. CDR3 DNA: TGTGGAGTTCTCGCGAACACCGGGGAGCTGTTTTTT. It is translated as CGVLANTGELFF.

The chain employs TRBV11-2 and TRBJ1-4; 8 nucleotides match TRBD1. The CDR3 is made up of 15 amino acids. J lost 4 bases, V lost 5 bases, and 6 bases had no gene match. Germline V gives CDR1 SGHAT, CDR2 FQNNGV. The chain's CDR3 is CASSPGQGSNEKLFF. CDR3 DNA sequence: TGTGCCAGCAGCCCCGGACAGGGAAGTAATGAAAAACTGTTTTTT.

This chain connects TRBV6-1 to TRBJ1-2; a weak D match, TRBD1 (6 bases). Trimming removed 6 bases at V and 6 bases at J, with 20 bases between. Germline CDR1 MNHNS, CDR2 SASEGT. The CDR3 consists of 15 residues. CDR3 coding DNA: TGTGCCAGCAGAGGGGATGAGGGGGTAGGAGATGGCTACACCTTC. Amino acids: CASRGDEGVGDGYTF.

The rearrangement links TRBV15 to TRBJ2-5; D not certain. V was shortened by 3 bases and J by 5 bases, with 10 bases between the two germline ends. The CDR3 has 13 amino acids. Per germline, CDR1 LNHNV and CDR2 YYDKDF (reference sequence). The CDR3 DNA is TGTGCCACCAGCAGTAGGGTAGGGGAGACCCAGTACTTC. Translated, it gives CATSSRVGETQYF.

V gene TRBV5-6 combines with J gene TRBJ1-2; D is undetermined. Looked up from germline, CDR1 is SGHDT and CDR2 is YYEEEE. Trimming cost V 7 bases and J 2 bases, with 9 bases left between them. The length of the CDR3 is 12 residues. The CDR3 nucleotides are TGTGCCAGCCAACTGCTAAACTATGGCTACACCTTC. The encoded protein is CASQLLNYGYTF.